This is a list of T cell receptor beta chains from one sample in a study of blood T cell repertoires in COVID-19. Only in-frame clones appear in the TCRdb table, and some are missing; sequencing was by immunoSEQ multiplex PCR. The data contain under 250,000 clones, around four fifths of them singletons. Specimen: peripheral blood. These receptors originate from a woman between 45 and 60 years old with acute or convalescent COVID-19. Each CDR3 is given with its conserved first and last residue. The D gene is left open where the match is weak. Some rows mark clone size as missing; the rest say once, few, many or name a class of expanded clone.

>NA|TRBV5-5|TRBJ1-1|NA
CASSLGDTNTEAFF
TGTGCCAGCAGCTTGGGGGACACCAACACTGAAGCTTTCTTT
>NA|TRBV7-6|TRBJ2-3|TRBD1
CASSLRPTGVSTDTQYF
TGTGCCAGCAGCTTACGCCCGACAGGGGTTAGCACAGATACGCAGTATTTT
>few|TRBV14|TRBJ1-6|NA
CASSDRRDSPLHF
TGTGCCAGCAGCGACAGGCGAGATTCACCCCTCCACTTT
>NA|TRBV29-1|TRBJ2-1|TRBD1
CSVYTDRGNEQFF
TGCAGCGTTTACACGGACAGGGGGAATGAGCAGTTCTTC
>NA|TRBV5-4|TRBJ2-7|NA
CASSPAEGLSYEQYF
TGTGCCAGCAGCCCAGCCGAGGGCCTGTCCTACGAGCAGTACTTC
>NA|TRBV14|TRBJ1-6|NA
CASSQGRENSPLHF
TGTGCCAGCAGCCAAGGGAGGGAAAATTCACCCCTCCACTTT
>NA|TRBV7-2|TRBJ2-7|NA
CASSLDDPGVTYF
TGTGCCAGCAGCTTAGACGATCCAGGGGTGACGTACTTC
>NA|TRBV19|TRBJ2-5|NA
CASSADRFTHQETQYF
TGTGCCAGTAGTGCCGACAGGTTTACCCACCAAGAGACCCAGTACTTC
>NA|TRBV28|TRBJ2-2|NA
CASTPNGELFF
TGTGCCAGCACCCCAAACGGGGAGCTGTTTTTT
>NA|TRBV27|TRBJ2-3|TRBD2
CASSLRGGASGRLDTQYF
TGTGCCAGCAGTTTAAGGGGCGGGGCTAGCGGGAGATTAGATACGCAGTATTTT
>NA|TRBV5-8|TRBJ1-2|NA
CASSATVIYGYTF
TGTGCCAGCAGCGCGACAGTTATCTATGGCTACACCTTC
>NA|TRBV2|TRBJ2-1|TRBD2
CASTRTSGNEQFF
TGTGCCAGCACCCGGACTAGCGGCAATGAGCAGTTCTTC
>NA|TRBV14|TRBJ2-5|TRBD2
CASSQERRVAGDFGTQYF
TGTGCCAGCAGCCAAGAGAGGAGGGTAGCGGGAGATTTTGGGACCCAGTACTTC
>NA|TRBV11-3|TRBJ2-2|NA
CASSLVQGTGELFF
TGTGCCAGCAGCCTGGTACAGGGAACCGGGGAGCTGTTTTTT
>NA|TRBV6-5|TRBJ2-3|TRBD2
CASRLGTRGTDTQYF
TGTGCCAGCAGGTTAGGGACTAGGGGCACAGATACGCAGTATTTT
>many|TRBV19|TRBJ1-2|NA
CASSIKGDYGYTF
TGTGCCAGTAGTATCAAGGGGGACTATGGCTACACCTTC
>NA|TRBV7-9|TRBJ1-1|NA
CASSSPPTVNTEAFF
TGTGCCAGCAGCAGCCCACCCACAGTGAACACTGAAGCTTTCTTT
>NA|TRBV4-2|TRBJ2-3|NA
CASSRGVADRTDTQYF
TGTGCCAGCAGCCGTGGAGTAGCGGATCGCACAGATACGCAGTATTTT
>NA|TRBV27|TRBJ2-7|TRBD2
CASSPGSGSYEQYF
TGTGCCAGCAGCCCAGGAAGCGGGAGCTACGAGCAGTACTTC
>NA|TRBV29-1|TRBJ2-5|NA
CSVARQKETQYF
TGCAGCGTTGCGAGGCAGAAAGAGACCCAGTACTTC
>NA|TRBV9|TRBJ1-1|TRBD1
CASSAWNTGGTEAFF
TGTGCCAGCAGCGCCTGGAATACAGGGGGCACTGAAGCTTTCTTT
>NA|TRBV10-3|TRBJ2-7|TRBD2
CAIGTSDSSEQYF
TGTGCCATAGGGACTAGTGACTCCTCCGAGCAGTACTTC
>NA|TRBV14|TRBJ1-2|NA
CASSQGPIGYTF
TGTGCCAGCAGCCAAGGGCCCATTGGCTACACCTTC
>few|TRBV5-5|TRBJ1-1|TRBD1
CASNPDRGGTEAFF
TGTGCCAGCAACCCGGACAGGGGTGGGACTGAAGCTTTCTTT
>NA|TRBV6-5|TRBJ2-3|TRBD1
CASHRDRGRPDTQYF
TGTGCCAGCCACCGGGACAGGGGGCGCCCAGATACGCAGTATTTT
>NA|TRBV15|TRBJ2-5|NA
CATSNRVGETQYF
TGTGCCACCAGCAACAGGGTAGGAGAGACCCAGTACTTC
>once|TRBV19|TRBJ1-2|NA
CASNPVGTNYGYTF
TGTGCCAGTAACCCGGTCGGGACAAACTATGGCTACACCTTC
>NA|TRBV12-3/TRBV12-4|TRBJ1-3|TRBD1
CAATHRGGNTIYF
TGTGCCGCCACGCACAGGGGTGGAAACACCATATATTTT
>NA|TRBV2|TRBJ2-7|TRBD1
CASSEGQVPSYEQYF
TGTGCCAGCAGCGAAGGACAGGTCCCCTCCTACGAGCAGTACTTC
>NA|TRBV9|TRBJ1-1|NA
CASSVSEGNTEAFF
TGTGCCAGCAGCGTATCCGAGGGGAACACTGAAGCTTTCTTT
>NA|TRBV2|TRBJ2-5|TRBD2
CASSESGGLAANF
TGTGCCAGCAGTGAAAGCGGGGGACTAGCGGCCAACTTC
>NA|TRBV3-1/TRBV3-2|TRBJ2-3|TRBD2
CASSPGLAGWYTDTQYF
TGTGCCAGCAGCCCAGGACTAGCGGGTTGGTACACAGATACGCAGTATTTT
>NA|TRBV4-2|TRBJ2-7|NA
CASSQGGQFDYEQYF
TGTGCCAGCAGCCAAGGTGGGCAGTTTGACTACGAGCAGTACTTC
>NA|TRBV5-1|TRBJ2-7|NA
CASSPRSTGSSYEQYF
TGCGCCAGCAGCCCCCGTAGTACGGGGAGCTCCTACGAGCAGTACTTC
>NA|TRBV28|TRBJ1-2|TRBD1
CASSTTGGAIGYTF
TGTGCCAGCAGTACCACAGGGGGCGCGATTGGCTACACCTTC
>NA|TRBV5-4|TRBJ2-3|NA
CASSYLSGLRTDTQYF
TGTGCCAGCAGTTATCTAAGCGGCCTCCGCACAGATACGCAGTATTTT
>NA|TRBV10-3|TRBJ2-7|NA
CAISQSPGGISSYEQYF
TGTGCCATCAGCCAAAGCCCCGGGGGTATAAGTTCCTACGAGCAGTACTTC
>NA|TRBV7-3|TRBJ2-2|TRBD1
CASSLTTGQGRNTGELFF
TGTGCCAGCAGCCTTACGACGGGACAGGGGAGAAACACCGGGGAGCTGTTTTTT
>once|TRBV24-1|TRBJ2-2|NA
CATSDPPGTGELFF
TGTGCCACCAGTGACCCGCCAGGGACCGGGGAGCTGTTTTTT
>NA|TRBV3-1/TRBV3-2|TRBJ1-2|NA
CASSQDRQASYTF
TGTGCCAGCAGCCAAGATAGGCAGGCAAGCTACACCTTC